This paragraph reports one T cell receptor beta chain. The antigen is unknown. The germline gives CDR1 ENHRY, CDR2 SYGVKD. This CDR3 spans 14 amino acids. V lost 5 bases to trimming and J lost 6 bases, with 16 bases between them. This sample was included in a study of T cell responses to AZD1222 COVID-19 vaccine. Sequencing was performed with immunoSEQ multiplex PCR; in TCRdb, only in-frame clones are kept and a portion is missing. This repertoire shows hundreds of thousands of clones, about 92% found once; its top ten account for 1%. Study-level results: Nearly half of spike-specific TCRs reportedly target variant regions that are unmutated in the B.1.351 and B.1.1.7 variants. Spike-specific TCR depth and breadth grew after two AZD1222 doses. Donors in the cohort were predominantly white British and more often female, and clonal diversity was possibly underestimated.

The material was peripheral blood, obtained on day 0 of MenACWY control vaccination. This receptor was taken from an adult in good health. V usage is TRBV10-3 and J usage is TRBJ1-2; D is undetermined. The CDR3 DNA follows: TGTGCCATCAGTCTCGATTCCGAAGAAGATGGCTACACCTTC. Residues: CAISLDSEEDGYTF.